This TCR beta chain is drawn from a study of T-cell memory formation after mild COVID-19. Overall study: Largely donor-specific sequence clusters came from a couple of donors. Study-wide findings and caveats: Largely, contracting CD4+ clones fell within CM and EM, and contracting CD8+ clones within EMRA. Memory sampled before infection contained some responding clones, suggesting cross-reactive memory joined.

Regarding this clonotype: The antigen is unknown.

The CDR3 has 12 amino acids. Germline V gene lookup returns CDR1 SGHTA and CDR2 FQGNSA. The V and J ends lost 5 bases and 13 bases respectively, with 12 bases between them. A 5'RACE reaction primed in the constant segment made cDNA libraries of TCR alpha and TCR beta, and these carried sample barcodes and UMIs. TCRdb fed the 5' RACE reads into MiXCR, producing one record per CDR3 protein. The sample yields a few hundred thousand distinct CDR3 sequences, approximately 24% seen once. The sample comprised PBMCs or a T cell subset sorted from them (not recorded which). This clonotype was obtained from an adult woman who had mild COVID-19 (a few samples of this study predate the infection). Cell type and time point are not known. This chain uses TRBV7-2 with TRBJ1-6, with D possibly matching TRBD1 (5 bases). CDR3 in DNA: TGTGCCAGCAGCATCGCAGGGATTCCCCTCCACTTT. Amino acid sequence: CASSIAGIPLHF.